The 11 T cell receptor beta chains below were found in one sample sequenced in a study of post-analysis software for immune sequencing data. Study-wide results and limits: Patients showed TRBV5-6, TRBV5-1 and TRBV20-1 among five TRBV segments more frequent than in controls.

These receptors' targets are unknown. Incorporated into the TCR beta cDNA libraries were unique molecular identifiers, which served to reduce PCR and sequencing biases. TCRdb reanalysed the PCR reads using MiXCR and keeps one entry per CDR3 protein. The sample shows some 450,000 distinct CDR3 sequences, roughly 45% of them seen only once. The sequenced material came from blood. The receptor source for this set is a girl under 18 with multiple sclerosis.

The chain recombines TRBV28 with TRBJ2-5, with 7 bases identical to TRBD1. V was clipped by 8 bases and J by 5 bases; unmatched bases: 14. CDR3 length equals 15 residues. CDR1 and CDR2 (germline): MDHEN, SYDVKM. CDR3 amino acids: CASRAPKGARETQYF. The CDR3 nucleotides are TGTGCCAGCCGGGCCCCTAAGGGGGCGCGGGAGACCCAGTACTTC.

This clonotype was detected only a few times. The gene calls are TRBV5-4 and TRBJ2-3; the match to TRBD2 covers 13 bases. Germline CDR1 SGHNT, CDR2 YYREEE (reference sequence). V gave up 4 bases and J gave up 5 bases; unmatched junction bases: 13. This CDR3 spans 18 amino acids. The CDR3 region has the DNA TGTGCCAGCAGCCTACTCACTAGCGGGAGGGCCGGGATAGATACGCAGTATTTT. Residues: CASSLLTSGRAGIDTQYF.

The chain joins TRBV6-5 to TRBJ1-2; no firm D call. There are 13 residues in the CDR3. Trimming shortened V by 10 bases and J by 8 bases, and 20 bases separated the two germline ends. Germline V gives CDR1 MNHEY, CDR2 SVGAGI. CDR3 coding DNA: TGTGCCAACACTATAGGGCGCTTCGGAGGCTACACCTTC. Amino acid sequence: CANTIGRFGGYTF.

There are a few counts of this clonotype. The chain carries TRBV5-1 and TRBJ2-1; TRBD2 aligns across 7 bases. CDR1 is SGHRS, CDR2 YFSETQ, per germline. This CDR3 comprises 16 residues. The V segment lost 0 bases and the J segment 6 bases; nucleotides outside the gene matches: 9. The CDR3 sequence: CASSLAPGGSPNEQFF. CDR3 nucleotide sequence: TGCGCCAGCAGCTTGGCCCCCGGCGGGAGCCCCAATGAGCAGTTCTTC.

The CDR3: CASRLNRGARGRAEAFF. The DNA for the CDR3 is TGTGCCAGCAGATTAAACAGGGGGGCCCGGGGTAGGGCTGAAGCTTTCTTT. The chain recombines TRBV12-3 or TRBV12-4 with TRBJ1-1; 8 positions match TRBD1. The CDR3 totals 17 residues. V dropped 6 bases and J dropped 6; count of bases not matched to a gene: 18.

The sample holds many counts of this clonotype. The rearrangement links TRBV7-2 to TRBJ2-3; D ambiguous. V lost 5 bases, J lost 5 bases, and 20 bases lay in between. The CDR3 has 16 amino acids. Germline V CDR1 and CDR2: SGHTA, FQGNSA. The CDR3 protein is CASSRQRRDVEDTQYF. CDR3 DNA: TGTGCCAGCAGCCGCCAGAGGAGAGACGTGGAAGATACGCAGTATTTT.

This clonotype has just one count. The chain is built from TRBV10-3 and TRBJ1-1, with TRBD1 identical over 8 bases. The trim removed 9 bases at V and 2 bases at J, leaving 5 bases unmatched. Looked up from germline, CDR1 is ENHRY and CDR2 is SYGVKD. This CDR3 has 13 residues. Here the CDR3 DNA reads TGTGCCATTTTCGGACAGGGTAACACTGAAGCTTTCTTT. Translated: CAIFGQGNTEAFF.

This sequence joins TRBV10-3 and TRBJ2-3; tentative D call: TRBD2 (6 bases). Trimming took 2 bases from V and 1 from J, leaving 10 bases between them. Germline lookup yields CDR1 ENHRY and CDR2 SYGVKD. The CDR3 consists of 15 residues. In DNA form, the CDR3 reads TGTGCCATCAGTGAGGCGGGATCGGGCACAGATACGCAGTATTTT. This encodes CAISEAGSGTDTQYF.

The CDR3 region has the DNA TGTGCCAGCAGCACCGGCTGGGGCCCCTACAATGAGCAGTTCTTC. Translated: CASSTGWGPYNEQFF. The chain employs TRBV7-3 and TRBJ2-1, with TRBD1 as a possible D gene (5 bases). V lost 5 bases and J 2 bases, leaving 13 bases between the germline ends. The CDR3 totals 15 residues. CDR1 and CDR2 (germline): SGHTA, FQGTGA.

The V call is TRBV2, the J call TRBJ2-7; D gene ambiguous. Per the germline V gene, CDR1 is SNHLY and CDR2 is FYNNEI. V was clipped by 1 base and J by 0 bases, with 4 bases between them. CDR3 length equals 13 residues. The DNA of the CDR3 is TGTGCCAGCAGTGAAGGCAACTCCTACGAGCAGTACTTC. Amino acids: CASSEGNSYEQYF. Full variable domain (missing parts from reference TRBV2 and TRBJ2-7): EPEVTQTPSHQVTQMGQEVILRCVPISNHLYFYWYRQILGQKVEFLVSFYNNEISEKSEIFDDQFSVERPDGSNFTLKIRSTKLEDSAMYFCASSEGNSYEQYFGPGTRLTVT.

V and J are TRBV10-1 and TRBJ2-1, with D unclear. Germline V gives CDR1 WNHNN, CDR2 SYGVQD (reference sequence). This CDR3 is built from 13 residues. V lost 1 base and J lost 4, with 5 bases in between. The CDR3 DNA reads TGCGCCAGCAGTGAGTACCGATACAATGAGCAGTTCTTC. The encoded protein is CASSEYRYNEQFF.